The TCR beta chain described here comes from a study of cytomegalovirus exposure and HLA in healthy donors. The study's findings and limits: Researchers had no immune exposure information except CMV serostatus available. High specificity and sensitivity for cytomegalovirus status were reported for the classifier.

The PCR employed 60 Vbeta primers together with 13 Jbeta primers. This table comes from immunoSEQ multiplex PCR, and its TCRdb copy is limited to in-frame clones, with some not included. The table records about 150,000 clones, less than 80% of them present only once. CDR1 is SEHNR and CDR2 is FQNEAQ in the germline V gene (reference sequence). The length of the CDR3 is 13 residues. Trimming removed 5 bases from V and 6 bases from J, with 13 bases in between. This clone was seen once. The antigen remains unidentified. The chain links TRBV7-9 to TRBJ1-1, with a possible D match to TRBD1 (6 bases). Material for sequencing was PBMCs. This TCR derives from a man aged 45-65 years in good health and CMV-seropositive. CDR3 amino acids: CASSLTGTAEAFF. DNA of the CDR3: TGTGCCAGCAGCCTAACAGGGACCGCTGAAGCTTTCTTT.